This TCR beta chain derives from a study of monozygotic twins with inflammatory bowel disease. Study results and caveats: With others, IBD patients shared fewer clonotypes than healthy twins did, especially with disease activity. TCRbeta diversity (inverse Simpson) was lower in IBD patients than in healthy co-twins.

UMIs bearing a 6-nucleotide sample barcode were added through template switching. For each CDR3 protein, TCRdb gives one entry from its re-call of the 5' RACE reads, without DNA. This table holds around 40,000 distinct CDR3 sequences. Concerning this clonotype itself: The antigen remains unidentified.

The CDR3 is 15 amino acids. Germline V lookup: CDR1 DFQATT, CDR2 SNEGSKA (reference sequence). Sequenced input: blood. This chain links TRBV20-1 with TRBJ1-2; TCRdb gives TRBD1 as the D gene, but with no DNA this cannot be confirmed. The TCR was taken from a human donor with ulcerative colitis or Crohn's disease, or a healthy co-twin of an affected twin (not recorded which). Here the CDR3 reads CSARRTGGLNYGYTF.